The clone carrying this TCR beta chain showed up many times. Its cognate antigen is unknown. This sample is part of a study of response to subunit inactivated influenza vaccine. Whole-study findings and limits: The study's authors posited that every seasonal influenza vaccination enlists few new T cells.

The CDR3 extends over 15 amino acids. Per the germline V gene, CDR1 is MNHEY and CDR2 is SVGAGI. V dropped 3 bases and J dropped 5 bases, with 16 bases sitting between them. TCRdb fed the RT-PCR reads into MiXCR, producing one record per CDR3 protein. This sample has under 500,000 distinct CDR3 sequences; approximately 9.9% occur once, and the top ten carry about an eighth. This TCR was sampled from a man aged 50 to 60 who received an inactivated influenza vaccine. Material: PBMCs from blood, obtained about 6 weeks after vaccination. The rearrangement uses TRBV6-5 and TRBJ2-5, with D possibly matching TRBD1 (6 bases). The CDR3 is CASSYPPGTSETQYF. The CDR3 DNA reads TGTGCCAGCAGTTATCCACCAGGGACATCCGAGACCCAGTACTTC.